The clone carrying this T cell receptor (beta chain) came up a few times. The antigen is undetermined. The sample belongs to a study of T cell repertoires in cytomegalovirus infection. Study summary: HLA-B-restricted CMV epitopes that are well studied, plus recently identified HLA-C-restricted ones, were used by the study. Public TCR beta signatures provided an indication of both CMV infection and a matching HLA type.

CDR3 length: 15 residues. V dropped 6 bases and J dropped 5 bases, with 18 bases sitting between them. Using its own MiXCR run on the reads, TCRdb lists one record per CDR3 protein. The repertoire holds some 800,000 distinct CDR3 sequences, with less than 35% as singletons. The sequencing here drew on cultured CD8+ T cells from PBMCs, taken from culture after CMV antigen stimulation. The sequence came from a human donor in good health (CMV status not recorded). Some clones in this sample may be carry-over from other donors' samples. This chain uses TRBV12-3 or TRBV12-4 with TRBJ2-3; unclear D gene. The CDR3 reads CASRPPGQSKDTQYF. In DNA form, the CDR3 reads TGTGCCAGCAGACCCCCTGGGCAATCCAAAGATACGCAGTATTTT.